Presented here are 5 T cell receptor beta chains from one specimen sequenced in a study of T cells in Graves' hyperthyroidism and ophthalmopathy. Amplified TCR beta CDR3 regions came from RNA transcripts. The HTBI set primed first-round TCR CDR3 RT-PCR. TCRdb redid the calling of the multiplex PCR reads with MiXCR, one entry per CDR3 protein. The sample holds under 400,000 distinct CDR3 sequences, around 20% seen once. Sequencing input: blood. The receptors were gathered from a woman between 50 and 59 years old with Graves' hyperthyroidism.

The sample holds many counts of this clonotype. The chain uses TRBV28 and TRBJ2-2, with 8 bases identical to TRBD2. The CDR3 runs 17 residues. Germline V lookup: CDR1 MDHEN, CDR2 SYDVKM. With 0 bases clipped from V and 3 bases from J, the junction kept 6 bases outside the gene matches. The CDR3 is CASSLWSLAGYTGELFF. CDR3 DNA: TGTGCCAGCAGTTTATGGTCGCTAGCGGGTTACACCGGGGAGCTGTTTTTT.

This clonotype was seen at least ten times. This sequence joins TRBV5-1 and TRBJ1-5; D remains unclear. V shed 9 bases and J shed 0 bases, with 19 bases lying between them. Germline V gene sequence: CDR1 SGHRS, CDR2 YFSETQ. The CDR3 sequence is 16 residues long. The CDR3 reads CATHRGAQYSNQPQHF. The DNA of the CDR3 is TGCGCCACCCACCGGGGAGCCCAATATAGCAATCAGCCCCAGCATTTT.

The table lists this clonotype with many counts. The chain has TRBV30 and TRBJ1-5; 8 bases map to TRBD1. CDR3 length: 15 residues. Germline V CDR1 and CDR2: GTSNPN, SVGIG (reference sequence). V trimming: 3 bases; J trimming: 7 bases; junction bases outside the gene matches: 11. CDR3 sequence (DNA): TGTGCCTGGAGCAAGGCAGGGGGCGCGGTACAGCCCCAGCATTTT. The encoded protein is CAWSKAGGAVQPQHF.

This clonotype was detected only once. The CDR3 loop reads CSAARVKDTEAFF. The DNA of the CDR3 is TGCAGCGCCGCACGGGTTAAGGACACTGAAGCTTTCTTT. The rearrangement uses TRBV29-1 and TRBJ1-1; D unclear. The CDR3 runs to 13 residues. Trimming took off 7 bases at V and 3 bases at J, with 15 bases between the two ends. CDR1 SQVTM and CDR2 ANQGSEA come from the germline V gene.

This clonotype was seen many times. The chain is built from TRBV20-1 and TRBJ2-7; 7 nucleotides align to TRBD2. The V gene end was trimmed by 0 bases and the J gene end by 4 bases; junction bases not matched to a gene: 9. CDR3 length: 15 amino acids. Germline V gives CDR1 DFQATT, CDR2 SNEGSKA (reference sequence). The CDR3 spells CSARDPLREQYEQYF. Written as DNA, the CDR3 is TGCAGTGCTAGAGATCCTTTGCGGGAGCAGTACGAGCAGTACTTC.